This T cell receptor (beta chain) appears in the sequencing data of a study of shared clonotypes between healthy human individuals. Across the whole study: The study drew on a couple of women and three men aged 18 to 49 as donors. Each donor's CD4 naive and CD4 memory cells filled three plates apiece, CD8 naive two, and CD8 memory one.

The split of CD4+ cells yielded CD45RA+ naive and CD45RA-negative memory subsets. The CDR3 has 15 amino acids. Trimming at V came to 2 bases and at J to 6 bases, leaving 5 bases not matched to a gene. CDR1 is SGDLS, CDR2 YYNGEE, per germline. To note about this clone: Other DNA sequences in the sample encode the same CDR3.

Genomic DNA (from each subset) was split evenly across several immunoSEQ plates. Some clones are missing from TCRdb's copy, which holds only in-frame ones; the method was immunoSEQ multiplex PCR. Among 1.6 million or so clones listed, roughly 96% were seen once. The sequence was obtained from a man under 40 in good health. The sample comprised naive CD4+ T cells sorted from blood. Subset denoted: CD45RA+ positively selected. This chain joins TRBV9 and TRBJ2-1; 10 bases agree with TRBD2. This CDR3 is CASSVLAGGPNEQFF. In DNA form, the CDR3 reads TGTGCCAGCAGCGTTTTAGCGGGAGGCCCCAATGAGCAGTTCTTC.